The present T cell receptor beta chain was sequenced within a study of T-cell memory formation after mild COVID-19. Study as a whole: The two donors had largely donor-specific TCR clusters. The study, taken as a whole, reports: Memory cells collected pre-infection included some clones that later responded, suggesting cross-reactive memory joined.

This clonotype occurred a few times. Its antigen is still unknown. Each CDR3 protein gets one entry after TCRdb re-called the 5' RACE reads with MiXCR. The table has 90,000 to 120,000 distinct CDR3 sequences, around 14% seen once. CDR3 size: 16 residues. CDR1 and CDR2 from the germline V gene are SGHRS and YFSETQ. The J segment lost 7 bases and the V segment lost 0 bases, leaving 9 bases of the junction unmatched. The chain joins TRBV5-1 to TRBJ2-1; 8 bases map to TRBD2. Sequencing input: PBMCs or a T cell subset sorted from them (not recorded which). This clonotype was sampled from a man aged 18 to 29 who had mild COVID-19 (a few samples of this study predate the infection). Cell type and time point are not known. The CDR3 region has the DNA TGCGCCAGCAGCTTGGCGGCTAGCGGGTTGCTTAATGAGCAGTTCTTC. This encodes CASSLAASGLLNEQFF.